The sequence of this T cell receptor beta chain was determined in a study of cytomegalovirus exposure and HLA in healthy donors. Study results and caveats: TRBV6-2, TRBV6-3 and some other V segments were unresolvable in 87-base-pair reads.

The length of the CDR3 is 14 residues. Looked up from germline, CDR1 is GTSNPN and CDR2 is SVGIG (reference sequence). The J segment lost 8 bases and the V segment lost 2 bases, leaving 9 bases of the junction unmatched. The PCR employed 60 Vbeta primers together with 13 Jbeta primers. Produced via immunoSEQ multiplex PCR; TCRdb's table is partial and in-frame only. The table includes around 67,000 clones, 70% to 80% detected once. With respect to this clone: What it binds is unknown.

The chain has TRBV30 and TRBJ1-3; 7 positions match TRBD1. Sequenced: PBMCs. The receptor was derived from a young man in good health and CMV-seropositive. The CDR3 DNA reads as TGTGCCTGGAGTAGTTGGGGACAGCGACACACCATATATTTT. Translated: CAWSSWGQRHTIYF. The full variable domain, in which reference TRBV30 and TRBJ1-3 provide the parts outside the CDR3, is SQTIHQWPATLVQPVGSPLSLECTVEGTSNPNLYWYRQAAGRGLQLLFYSVGIGQISSEVPQNLSASRPQDRQFILSSKKLLLSDSGFYLCAWSSWGQRHTIYFGEGSWLTVV.